The 9 T cell receptor beta chains below come from one sample, sequenced in a study of cytomegalovirus exposure and HLA in healthy donors. Both 60 Vbeta primers and 13 Jbeta primers went into the PCR. Measured with immunoSEQ multiplex PCR; TCRdb has only the in-frame clones, and not every one. This sample has fewer than 150,000 clones; 75% to 80% occur once, and the top ten carry more than 4.5%. The sample comprised PBMCs. Source of these receptors: a woman in her fifties or sixties in good health and CMV-seronegative.

A word on this clone: Other DNA sequences in the sample encode the same CDR3. The CDR3 bases are TGTGCCAGTAGTATTGCAGGATCACCCCTCCACTTT. Translated: CASSIAGSPLHF. V is TRBV19 and J is TRBJ1-6, with D uncertain. This CDR3 spans 12 amino acids. CDR1 LNHDA and CDR2 SQIVND come from the germline V gene (reference sequence). Trimming removed 3 bases at V and 10 bases at J, with 7 bases between.

This chain links TRBV19 with TRBJ1-1; the match to TRBD1 covers 9 bases. With V trimmed by 6 bases and J by 1 base, 3 bases remained unmatched. The germline CDR1 and CDR2 sequences are LNHDA and SQIVND (reference sequence). This CDR3 is 14 amino acids long. This chain's CDR3 is CASSRDRENTEAFF. The CDR3 region has the DNA TGTGCCAGTAGCCGGGACAGGGAGAACACTGAAGCTTTCTTT.

The genes are TRBV5-6 and TRBJ2-5; 8 bases align to TRBD2. Germline-derived CDR1 and CDR2 are SGHDT and YYEEEE. There are 16 residues in the CDR3. The J segment lost 5 bases and the V segment lost 3 bases, leaving 12 bases of the junction unmatched. The chain's CDR3 is CASSWNRGGRRETQYF. The CDR3 nucleotides are TGTGCCAGCAGCTGGAATCGGGGGGGCCGGAGGGAGACCCAGTACTTC.

The rearrangement uses TRBV28 and TRBJ1-5, with 7 nucleotides matching TRBD1. The J segment lost 6 bases and the V segment lost 6 bases, leaving 11 bases of the junction unmatched. This CDR3 is 15 amino acids long. Germline lookup yields CDR1 MDHEN and CDR2 SYDVKM. The CDR3 region has the DNA TGTGCCAGCAGATCCGGACAGGCGAGTCTTCAGCCCCAGCATTTT. It codes for CASRSGQASLQPQHF.

The V gene is TRBV19, the J gene TRBJ2-1; TRBD1 might be the D (5 bases). The CDR3 totals 16 residues. The V end lost 5 bases, the J end lost 6 bases, and 20 bases lay between the germline ends. In germline, CDR1 is LNHDA, CDR2 SQIVND (reference sequence). CDR3 DNA sequence: TGTGCCAGTAGTGCGTCCAGGGTCCCCCGGACCAATGAGCAGTTCTTC. This gives the protein CASSASRVPRTNEQFF.

V gene TRBV7-9 combines with J gene TRBJ1-2; D perhaps matches TRBD1 (6 bases). Per the germline V gene, CDR1 is SEHNR and CDR2 is FQNEAQ (reference sequence). V shed 5 bases and J shed 7 bases, with 20 bases lying between them. This CDR3 spans 15 amino acids. The CDR3 nucleotides read TGTGCCAGCAGCCAGGTGGGAGAGCTGGGGGCTGGCTACACCTTC. Encoded protein: CASSQVGELGAGYTF. The variable domain in full, with the rest retrieved from reference TRBV7-9 and TRBJ1-2, is DTGVSQNPRHKITKRGQNVTFRCDPISEHNRLYWYRQTLGQGPEFLTYFQNEAQLEKSRLLSDRFSAERPKGSFSTLEIQRTEQGDSAMYLCASSQVGELGAGYTFGSGTRLTVV.

This clone has only one observation. The V gene is TRBV29-1, the J gene TRBJ2-3; no reliable D call. Looked up from germline, CDR1 is SQVTM and CDR2 is ANQGSEA. Between the trimmed V and J ends, which lost 7 bases and 2 bases, there was a span of 16 bases. The CDR3 sequence is 14 residues long. The CDR3 reads CSATPMVNTDTQYF. The DNA of the CDR3 is TGCAGCGCTACCCCCATGGTAAACACAGATACGCAGTATTTT.

The gene calls are TRBV30 and TRBJ2-1; the D gene is possibly TRBD2 (6 bases). V was cut by 0 bases and J by 10 bases, with 13 bases left in between. Germline V gene lookup returns CDR1 GTSNPN and CDR2 SVGIG (reference sequence). The CDR3 is 13 residues long. The CDR3 nucleotides are TGTGCCTGGAGTGTAATGGGGGGAGGAGAGCAGTTCTTC. Translating it yields CAWSVMGGGEQFF.

This chain links TRBV5-4 with TRBJ1-1, with D possibly matching TRBD1 (5 bases). The CDR3 is 16 amino acids. With 2 bases removed from V and 4 bases from J, the gap between germline ends came to 18 bases. The V gene's germline CDR1 is SGHNT and CDR2 YYREEE (reference sequence). The CDR3 nucleotides read TGTGCCAGCAGCTTCAAGTTGGGACTCTATGTCACTGAAGCTTTCTTT. This encodes CASSFKLGLYVTEAFF.